This is a list of T cell receptor beta chains from one sample in a study of blood T cell repertoires in COVID-19. Sequenced by immunoSEQ multiplex PCR; TCRdb stores in-frame clones only, minus some. Among about 140,000 clones listed, 70% to 90% were seen once. What was sequenced was peripheral blood. All receptors derive from a human donor in a cohort sampled during active COVID-19. Each CDR3 is given with its conserved first and last residue. D genes are given only for firm matches. Clone size is stated in some rows and not others, as once, few, many or a class when expanded.

abundance | d_gene | j_gene | v_gene | CDR3nt | CDR3aa
- | TRBD2 | TRBJ2-3 | TRBV3-1/TRBV3-2 | TGTGCCAGCAGCCAAGATCTAGCGGGACCCTGGGCGCAGTATTTT | CASSQDLAGPWAQYF
- | - | TRBJ1-1 | TRBV4-2 | TGTGCCAGCAGCCTTGGACTGTCGAACACTGAAGCTTTCTTT | CASSLGLSNTEAFF
- | - | TRBJ1-2 | TRBV6-5 | TGTGCCAGCAGTGACTCCCTTGGGAGCTATGGCTACACCTTC | CASSDSLGSYGYTF
once | TRBD1 | TRBJ2-7 | TRBV2 | TGTGCCAGCAGTCGGGACAGGCCAGGGAGCTCCTACGAGCAGTACTTC | CASSRDRPGSSYEQYF
- | - | TRBJ2-3 | TRBV7-2 | TGTGCCAGCAGCTTATTAAGGAGCCCAGATACGCAGTATTTT | CASSLLRSPDTQYF
- | - | TRBJ1-2 | TRBV4-1 | TGCGCCAGCAGCCAAGTCTCGCTTGCTGGCAGGCCCATACTCCTCTATGGCTACACCTTC | CASSQVSLAGRPILLYGYTF
- | TRBD1 | TRBJ1-5 | TRBV4-2 | TGTGCCAGCAGCCAAACGAGCGACAGGGATTATAGCAATCAGCCCCAGCATTTT | CASSQTSDRDYSNQPQHF
- | TRBD1 | TRBJ2-7 | TRBV9 | TGTGCCAGCAGCGCCGGACAGGCAAACTCCTACGAGCAGTACTTC | CASSAGQANSYEQYF
- | TRBD1 | TRBJ2-7 | TRBV5-6 | TGTGCCAGCAGTCGTTCGGACAGGGGGACTCCCTACGAGCAGTACTTC | CASSRSDRGTPYEQYF
- | - | TRBJ1-6 | TRBV28 | TGTGCCAGCAGACTAAGCGGGAATTCTAATTCACCCCTCCACTTT | CASRLSGNSNSPLHF
- | TRBD1 | TRBJ1-1 | TRBV28 | TGTGCCAGCAGTAGGACAGGGTTGTATGAGAACACTGAAGCTTTCTTT | CASSRTGLYENTEAFF
- | - | TRBJ2-6 | TRBV6-4 | TGTGCCAGCAGTACCAGTTCTTCTGGGGCCAACGTCCTGACTTTC | CASSTSSSGANVLTF
- | TRBD1 | TRBJ1-1 | TRBV5-3 | TGTGCCAGAAGGCGGCAGGGGGCGGTTGCTTTCTTT | CARRRQGAVAFF
- | TRBD1 | TRBJ1-5 | TRBV6-2/TRBV6-3 | TGTGCCAGCAGTCGGACAGGGGGTGGGAGCAATCAGCCCCAGCATTTT | CASSRTGGGSNQPQHF
- | - | TRBJ1-5 | TRBV24-1 | TGTGCCACCCGGGTAAGCAGCAATCAGCCCCAGCATTTT | CATRVSSNQPQHF
- | - | TRBJ1-2 | TRBV11-1 | TGTGCCAGCAGCTTGGAGGCGGGTAGAAATGGCTACACCTTC | CASSLEAGRNGYTF
once | - | TRBJ2-1 | TRBV6-5 | TGTGCCAGCCGAGAGACATGGGAGGTCGGGCAGTTCTTC | CASRETWEVGQFF
- | TRBD1 | TRBJ1-3 | TRBV7-2 | TGTGCCAGCAGCTTAGGGACAGGGGGACTTGGAAACACCATATATTTT | CASSLGTGGLGNTIYF
- | TRBD2 | TRBJ2-7 | TRBV10-3 | TGTGCCATCAGTGCGGGACTAGACTACGAGCAGTACTTC | CAISAGLDYEQYF
- | - | TRBJ1-1 | TRBV7-2 | TGTGCCAGCAGCTCATCCCCGGCCGGGGTTGGTGAAGCTTTCTTT | CASSSSPAGVGEAFF
- | - | TRBJ2-7 | TRBV19 | TGTGCCAGTAGTCCAGCGGTGTCTTCCTACGAGCAGTACTTC | CASSPAVSSYEQYF
- | - | TRBJ1-1 | TRBV11-2 | TGTGCCAGCAGCTTAGGGGGCAGGACAGAAGCTTTCTTT | CASSLGGRTEAFF
- | - | TRBJ2-7 | TRBV2 | TGTGCCAGCAGTGAGGGGGCGCCGGTCTACGAGCAGTACTTC | CASSEGAPVYEQYF
- | TRBD2 | TRBJ2-1 | TRBV7-2 | TGTGCCAGCAGGAAGACTAGCGGGGGGCACAATGAGCAGTTCTTC | CASRKTSGGHNEQFF
- | TRBD1 | TRBJ2-7 | TRBV28 | TGTGCCAGCACTAGGACAGGGCGCGAGCAGTACTTC | CASTRTGREQYF
once | - | TRBJ2-1 | TRBV7-6 | TGTGCCAGCAGCTTAGCGCGGGCTGCCTACAATGAGCAGTTCTTC | CASSLARAAYNEQFF
- | - | TRBJ1-3 | TRBV29-1 | TGCAGCGTTGATGGGGGAGGTGGAAACACCATATATTTT | CSVDGGGGNTIYF
once | TRBD1 | TRBJ1-5 | TRBV19 | TGTGCCAGTAGTCCGAGGACAGGAGGCAGGCAGCCCCAGCATTTT | CASSPRTGGRQPQHF
- | - | TRBJ1-4 | TRBV5-1 | TGCGCCAGCAGCTTGGGACAGCAAAACGCTAATGAAAAACTGTTTTTT | CASSLGQQNANEKLFF
- | - | TRBJ1-4 | TRBV7-2 | TGTGCCAGCAGCTCCGCCAGGGGATCAGAAGAAAAACTGTTTTTT | CASSSARGSEEKLFF
- | - | TRBJ2-1 | TRBV6-2/TRBV6-3 | TGTGCCAGCAGTACGAGGGTTGAGCAGTTCTTC | CASSTRVEQFF
- | TRBD2 | TRBJ2-7 | TRBV28 | TGTGCCAGCAGCTCACCCACTAGCGGGAGTATAGCCTACGAGCAGTACTTC | CASSSPTSGSIAYEQYF
few | - | TRBJ1-5 | TRBV7-2 | TGTGCCAGCAGCTTAGCTCAGGGACTTAGCAATCAGCCCCAGCATTTT | CASSLAQGLSNQPQHF
- | TRBD2 | TRBJ2-5 | TRBV5-6 | TGTGCCAGCACCTTAGCGGGGGGCGTCGAGACCCAGTACTTC | CASTLAGGVETQYF
- | - | TRBJ2-6 | TRBV15 | TGTGCCACCAGCAGAGGCGGGGGCCCCGGGGCCAACGTCCTGACTTTC | CATSRGGGPGANVLTF
- | - | TRBJ1-3 | TRBV6-5 | TGTGCCAGCAGGGGCAGGGCCAACTCTGGAAACACCATATATTTT | CASRGRANSGNTIYF
once | - | TRBJ2-2 | TRBV5-1 | TGCGCCAGTTCTAATCTGGGCCAGAACACCGGGGAGCTGTTTTTT | CASSNLGQNTGELFF
- | TRBD1 | TRBJ2-1 | TRBV11-3 | TGTGCCAGCAGCTTAGTTGGGACAGTTAAACGCAATGAGCAGTTCTTC | CASSLVGTVKRNEQFF
- | TRBD1 | TRBJ1-3 | TRBV6-6 | TGTGCCAGCAGTCTTGACAGGGGTTCTGGAAACACCATATATTTT | CASSLDRGSGNTIYF
- | - | TRBJ2-3 | TRBV28 | TGTGCCAGCAGTTTGGGAATGAACTATGGACAAGATACGCAGTATTTT | CASSLGMNYGQDTQYF
- | TRBD1 | TRBJ2-7 | TRBV6-6 | TGTGCCAGCAGTTCCCGGGACAGAGCATACGAGCAGTACTTC | CASSSRDRAYEQYF
few | TRBD2 | TRBJ2-7 | TRBV11-2 | TGTGCCAGCCGACCTACCGGGGGGTACGAGCAGTACTTC | CASRPTGGYEQYF
few | - | TRBJ1-5 | TRBV5-5 | TGTGCCAGCAGTGCTATCTACAATCAGCCCCAGCATTTT | CASSAIYNQPQHF
- | TRBD1 | TRBJ2-2 | TRBV15 | TGTGCCACCAGCAGAGAGGGCAGGGGGTCCACCGGGGAGCTGTTTTTT | CATSREGRGSTGELFF
- | TRBD1 | TRBJ1-5 | TRBV5-6 | TGTGCCAGCAGCTCTTTCTCGGGACAGGGCAATCAGCCCCAGCATTTT | CASSSFSGQGNQPQHF
- | - | TRBJ2-5 | TRBV5-1 | TGCGCCAGCAGGAAAGAGAGGGCCGAACAGACCCAGTACTTC | CASRKERAEQTQYF
- | TRBD1 | TRBJ2-6 | TRBV7-2 | TGTGCCAGCAGCCCAGACAGGGCCTCTGGGGCCAACGTCCTGACTTTC | CASSPDRASGANVLTF
- | TRBD1 | TRBJ1-1 | TRBV18 | TGTGCCAGCTCACCACCCACGAGACAGGGGATTAACACTGAAGCTTTCTTT | CASSPPTRQGINTEAFF
- | TRBD1 | TRBJ1-4 | TRBV28 | TGTGCCAGCAGGCCGACAGGGGGTATTGAAAAACTGTTTTTT | CASRPTGGIEKLFF
- | - | TRBJ1-2 | TRBV30 | TGTGCCTGGAGTGTTTCCCCGACAGTCAGCGGGGGCTACACCTTC | CAWSVSPTVSGGYTF
- | - | TRBJ1-1 | TRBV10-1 | TGCGCCAGCAGTGAGTCTACAGGGCATGAAGCTTTCTTT | CASSESTGHEAFF